Below are 29 T cell receptor beta chains sequenced from a single sample in a study of T cell repertoires in cytomegalovirus infection. The antigens of these receptors remain unknown. MiXCR was run by TCRdb on the reads, yielding one entry per CDR3 protein. The sample has about 500,000 distinct CDR3 sequences; 30% to 40% are singletons. The starting material was cultured PBMCs, obtained from culture after CMV antigen stimulation. The receptors originated from a human donor in good health (CMV status not recorded). Some clones in this sample may be carry-over from other donors' samples.

The rearrangement links TRBV6-6 to TRBJ2-7; TRBD1 agrees at 9 bases. This CDR3 region has 16 residues. CDR1 MNHNY and CDR2 SVGAGI come from the germline V gene (reference sequence). V was clipped by 0 bases and J by 2 bases; unmatched bases: 5. The CDR3 coding sequence is TGTGCCAGCAGTTACTCAGGGACAGGGAACCCCTACGAGCAGTACTTC. As protein: CASSYSGTGNPYEQYF.

This clonotype was observed a handful of times. The gene calls are TRBV10-3 and TRBJ1-2; D is undetermined. The length of the CDR3 is 13 residues. V shed 8 bases and J shed 4 bases, with 14 bases lying between them. The germline CDR1 and CDR2 sequences are ENHRY and SYGVKD. The CDR3 DNA sequence: TGTGCCATCGTGGCGGACGGAACCTATGGCTACACCTTC. Amino acid sequence: CAIVADGTYGYTF.

This clonotype occurred a few times. The J gene is TRBJ2-2, the V gene TRBV7-2; the D gene is possibly TRBD1 (5 bases). CDR1 is SGHTA and CDR2 is FQGNSA in the germline V gene. Trimming pared 3 bases from V and 0 bases from J, leaving 8 bases between. The CDR3 totals 15 residues. The CDR3 protein is CASSFQGSNTGELFF. The CDR3 bases are TGTGCCAGCAGCTTCCAGGGTTCGAACACCGGGGAGCTGTTTTTT.

The sample holds many counts of this clonotype. This chain links TRBV7-2 with TRBJ2-1; 12 bases agree with TRBD2. Germline V lookup: CDR1 SGHTA, CDR2 FQGNSA. The junction had 9 bases not matched to a gene; V was cut back by 1 base and J by 8 bases. This CDR3 is 17 amino acids long. For the CDR3, the DNA is TGTGCCAGCAGCTTAGGTGTTCGGCTAGCGGGAGGGTATGAGCAGTTCTTC. Protein product: CASSLGVRLAGGYEQFF.

The chain uses TRBV6-5 and TRBJ2-6, with TRBD1 matching 9 bases. After removal of 5 bases from V and 1 base from J, the junction contained 9 bases not matched to a gene. Germline V gene sequence: CDR1 MNHEY, CDR2 SVGAGI. The CDR3 extends over 18 amino acids. CDR3 sequence reads: CASSKRQGVGSGANVLTF. The CDR3 coding sequence is TGTGCCAGCAGTAAACGACAGGGGGTAGGATCTGGGGCCAACGTCCTGACTTTC.

This clonotype was detected only once. The rearrangement uses TRBV2 and TRBJ2-4, with 7 bases that match TRBD1. Germline CDR1 reads SNHLY; CDR2 reads FYNNEI. There are 15 residues in the CDR3. J lost 5 bases, V lost 1 base, and 5 bases had no gene match. CDR3 sequence (DNA): TGTGCCAGCAGTGAAGTCCGGACAGGAGAAAACATTCAGTACTTC. Translating it yields CASSEVRTGENIQYF.

The sample holds a few counts of this clonotype. V gene TRBV2 combines with J gene TRBJ2-1; TRBD2 agrees at 9 bases. The CDR3 has 16 amino acids. Germline CDR1 reads SNHLY; CDR2 reads FYNNEI. The ends lost 5 bases at V and 8 bases at J; junction bases unmatched: 13. CDR3 sequence (DNA): TGTGCCAGCAGTATCCGGACAGCGGGAGGTGGTTATGAGCAGTTCTTC. It translates to CASSIRTAGGGYEQFF.

Only one count was recorded for this clonotype. This chain uses TRBV5-4 with TRBJ1-1; D gene unclear. Germline CDR1 is SGHNT and CDR2 is YYREEE (reference sequence). The V end lost 2 bases, the J end lost 1 base, and 12 bases lay between the germline ends. This CDR3 has 15 amino acids. The CDR3 bases are TGTGCCAGCAGCTTTCGCCCTACGGAGAACACTGAAGCTTTCTTT. This codes for CASSFRPTENTEAFF.

The CDR3 here is CASSWGRYQETQYF. In DNA, the CDR3 is TGTGCCAGCAGCTGGGGACGGTACCAAGAGACCCAGTACTTC. This chain links TRBV7-2 with TRBJ2-5, with D possibly being TRBD1 or TRBD2 (5 bases each). There are 14 residues in the CDR3. The germline V gene encodes CDR1 SGHTA and CDR2 FQGNSA. Trimming removed 4 bases from V and 0 bases from J, with 9 bases in between.

The genes are TRBV19 and TRBJ1-5; D gene uncertain. Germline CDR1 and CDR2: LNHDA and SQIVND (reference sequence). The germline V and J ends were trimmed by 1 base and 6 bases, with 7 bases remaining between them. The CDR3 covers 13 residues. CDR3 DNA sequence: TGTGCCAGTAGTATAGGAATCCGTCAGCCCCAGCATTTT. Amino acids: CASSIGIRQPQHF. The whole variable domain, remainder taken from reference TRBV19 and TRBJ1-5, is DGGITQSPKYLFRKEGQNVTLSCEQNLNHDAMYWYRQDPGQGLRLIYYSQIVNDFQKGDIAEGYSVSREKKESFPLTVTSAQKNPTAFYLCASSIGIRQPQHFGDGTRLSIL.

J is TRBJ1-2 and V is TRBV19; D may be TRBD1 (6 bases). V was trimmed by 5 bases and J by 4 bases, leaving 14 bases between them. This CDR3 region has 14 residues. Germline CDR1 is LNHDA and CDR2 is SQIVND (reference sequence). CDR3 region: CASSHQGTIYGYTF. The CDR3 DNA is TGTGCCAGTAGTCACCAGGGGACTATCTATGGCTACACCTTC. Full variable domain (remainder filled in from reference TRBV19 and TRBJ1-2): DGGITQSPKYLFRKEGQNVTLSCEQNLNHDAMYWYRQDPGQGLRLIYYSQIVNDFQKGDIAEGYSVSREKKESFPLTVTSAQKNPTAFYLCASSHQGTIYGYTFGSGTRLTVV.

The chain has TRBV4-1 and TRBJ2-1; TRBD2 aligns across 9 bases. Germline V lookup: CDR1 MGHRA, CDR2 YSYEKL. The CDR3 has 16 residues. The V segment lost 7 bases and the J segment 3 bases; nucleotides outside the gene matches: 10. This CDR3 reads CASKFLAGVGYNEQFF. CDR3 sequence (DNA): TGCGCCAGCAAATTTTTAGCGGGAGTTGGCTACAATGAGCAGTTCTTC.

The V gene is TRBV10-1, the J gene TRBJ1-1, with D unclear. Deletions cut 3 bases from V and 0 bases from J, with 5 bases between. Germline loops: CDR1 WNHNN, CDR2 SYGVQD (reference sequence). The CDR3 runs to 13 residues. The CDR3 loop reads CASSDQMNTEAFF. CDR3 coding DNA: TGCGCCAGCAGTGATCAGATGAACACTGAAGCTTTCTTT.

Worth noting for this clonotype: A much bigger clone sits one base away, suggesting this may be a read error. The chain recombines TRBV6-6 with TRBJ1-2; TRBD1 aligns across 7 bases. V dropped 2 bases and J dropped 2; count of bases not matched to a gene: 2. Germline V gene data show CDR1 as MNHNY and CDR2 as SVGAGI (reference sequence). The CDR3 runs to 14 residues. CDR3 region: CASSYGTVNYGYTF. CDR3 bases: TGTGCCAGCAGTTACGGGACAGTCAACTATGGCTACACCTTC.

This clonotype was seen at least ten times. J is TRBJ2-1 and V is TRBV7-2; 8 nucleotides align to TRBD2. Trimming at V came to 0 bases and at J to 0 bases, leaving 10 bases not matched to a gene. This CDR3 is 19 amino acids long. The germline V gene has CDR1 SGHTA and CDR2 FQGNSA. DNA for the CDR3: TGTGCCAGCAGCTTAGCCCCTAGCGGGCGCCGCGTCTCCTACAATGAGCAGTTCTTC. Residues: CASSLAPSGRRVSYNEQFF.

This rearrangement joins TRBV10-3 to TRBJ2-7; 9 positions agree with TRBD1. The CDR3 extends over 15 amino acids. V shed 0 bases and J 2 bases; nucleotides not matched to a gene: 2. Germline V lookup: CDR1 ENHRY, CDR2 SYGVKD. CDR3 region: CAISESGTGPYEQYF. The CDR3 DNA reads TGTGCCATCAGTGAGTCAGGGACAGGGCCCTACGAGCAGTACTTC.

The CDR3 nucleotides are TGTGCCAGCAGTTACTTGCGGACCTCCTACAATGAGCAGTTCTTC. Amino acids: CASSYLRTSYNEQFF. V gene TRBV6-6 combines with J gene TRBJ2-1; unclear D gene. The V end was cut by 1 base, the J end by 0 bases, with 7 bases between. The CDR3 has 15 amino acids. Germline lookup yields CDR1 MNHNY and CDR2 SVGAGI (reference sequence).

This clonotype was observed a few times. This chain connects TRBV6-5 to TRBJ1-2; 8 bases are shared with TRBD1. This CDR3 has 15 residues. Germline V CDR1 and CDR2: MNHEY, SVGAGI. After removal of 6 bases from V and 5 bases from J, the junction contained 11 bases not matched to a gene. The CDR3 DNA reads as TGTGCCAGCAGACAAGGACAGGGAAGGGGTTATGGCTACACCTTC. This gives the protein CASRQGQGRGYGYTF.

The genes are TRBV19 and TRBJ1-5, with a weak D call TRBD1 (5 bases). From germline, CDR1 is LNHDA and CDR2 SQIVND (reference sequence). The CDR3 runs 16 residues. Trimming shortened V by 6 bases and J by 2 bases, and 17 bases separated the two germline ends. The CDR3, as DNA: TGTGCCAGTAGCCCCGGTAGGGGTGTGGGCAATCAGCCCCAGCATTTT. This sequence encodes CASSPGRGVGNQPQHF.

V gene TRBV20-1 combines with J gene TRBJ1-6, with D possibly matching TRBD1 (6 bases). Trimming shortened V by 3 bases and J by 7 bases, and 16 bases separated the two germline ends. Germline V gene sequence: CDR1 DFQATT, CDR2 SNEGSKA (reference sequence). The length of the CDR3 is 15 residues. The CDR3 region has the DNA TGCAGTGCTAGGCAAATCAGGGGAGAGAATTCACCCCTCCACTTT. It yields the protein CSARQIRGENSPLHF.

This clonotype showed up just a few times. This sequence joins TRBV7-2 and TRBJ1-4; 9 bases match TRBD1. This CDR3 contains 14 residues. V lost 4 bases and J lost 8; bases outside the gene matches: 5. In germline, CDR1 is SGHTA, CDR2 FQGNSA. Written as DNA, the CDR3 is TGTGCCAGCAGCTCGGACAGGGGTTACGAAAAACTGTTTTTT. It is translated as CASSSDRGYEKLFF.

The chain combines TRBV20-1 with TRBJ2-3; a possible D gene is TRBD1 (5 bases). V dropped 6 bases and J dropped 10 bases, with 29 bases sitting between them. The germline gives CDR1 DFQATT, CDR2 SNEGSKA (reference sequence). The CDR3 sequence is 16 residues long. This chain's CDR3 is CSAKYTSIWGLLAQYF. CDR3 DNA: TGCAGTGCCAAATATACAAGTATATGGGGCTTGCTTGCGCAGTATTTT.

The genes are TRBV11-2 and TRBJ2-7; 7 nucleotides line up with TRBD1. J was trimmed by 4 bases and V by 0 bases; bases with no gene match: 3. Germline-derived CDR1 and CDR2 are SGHAT and FQNNGV. The CDR3 runs to 14 residues. The CDR3 sequence: CASSLEQGLYEQYV. The DNA for the CDR3 is TGTGCCAGCAGCTTAGAACAGGGGTTATACGAGCAGTACGTC.

CDR3 region: CASSRRVYEKLFF. The CDR3 DNA is TGTGCCAGCAGTAGAAGGGTTTACGAAAAACTGTTTTTT. This chain links TRBV7-9 with TRBJ1-4, with D unclear. The V gene lost 6 bases and the J gene lost 8 bases, with 13 bases spanning the gap. The CDR3 length is 13 residues. CDR1 SEHNR and CDR2 FQNEAQ come from the germline V gene (reference sequence).

This clonotype was seen only a few times. This chain uses TRBV4-3 with TRBJ2-1; 14 bases line up with TRBD2. Germline V gene lookup returns CDR1 LGHNA and CDR2 YSLEER. V gave up 1 base and J gave up 5 bases; unmatched junction bases: 7. The CDR3 runs 18 residues. CDR3 residues: CASSQGGTSGRRNNEQFF. CDR3 bases: TGCGCCAGCAGCCAAGGGGGGACTAGCGGGAGACGGAACAATGAGCAGTTCTTC.

This clonotype has just a few counts. The chain links TRBV4-1 to TRBJ1-4; D not certain. CDR1 MGHRA and CDR2 YSYEKL come from the germline V gene. Trimming took 2 bases from V and 1 from J, leaving 11 bases between them. The CDR3 runs 16 residues. Written as DNA, the CDR3 is TGCGCCAGCAGCCAACCCGATAGGAAAACTAATGAAAAACTGTTTTTT. As protein: CASSQPDRKTNEKLFF.

The V and J genes are TRBV24-1 and TRBJ2-2, with unresolved D. The CDR3 has 15 amino acids. Germline CDR1 is KGHDR and CDR2 is SFDVKD. V was cut by 2 bases and J by 4 bases, with 10 bases left in between. The DNA of the CDR3 is TGTGCCACCAGTGATTGGCCGGTGAGCACCGGGGAGCTGTTTTTT. It is translated as CATSDWPVSTGELFF.

This clonotype was observed many times. This chain uses TRBV7-2 with TRBJ2-7; no firm D call. The CDR3 is 13 residues long. Trimming took 4 bases from V and 4 from J, leaving 11 bases between them. Per germline, CDR1 SGHTA and CDR2 FQGNSA. CDR3 protein: CASSSRSRYEQYF. The CDR3 nucleotides are TGTGCCAGCAGCTCCCGAAGTCGATACGAGCAGTACTTC.

This chain joins TRBV4-3 and TRBJ2-7, with D possibly TRBD1 on 5 matching bases. V shed 3 bases and J shed 2 bases, with 11 bases lying between them. The CDR3 loop spans 14 amino acids. CDR1 and CDR2 from the germline V gene are LGHNA and YSLEER. This chain's CDR3 is CASSHQGAAYEQYF. CDR3 DNA: TGCGCCAGCAGCCACCAAGGGGCGGCCTACGAGCAGTACTTC.